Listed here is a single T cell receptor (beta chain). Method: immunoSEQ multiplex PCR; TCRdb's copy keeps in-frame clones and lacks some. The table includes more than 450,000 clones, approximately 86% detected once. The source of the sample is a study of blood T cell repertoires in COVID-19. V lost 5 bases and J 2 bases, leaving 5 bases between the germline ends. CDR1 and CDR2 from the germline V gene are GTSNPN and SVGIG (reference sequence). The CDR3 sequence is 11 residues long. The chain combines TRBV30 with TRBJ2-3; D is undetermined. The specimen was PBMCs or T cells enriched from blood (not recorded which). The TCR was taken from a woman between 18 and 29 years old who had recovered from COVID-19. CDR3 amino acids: CAWAFTDTQYF. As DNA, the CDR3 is TGTGCCTGGGCGTTCACAGATACGCAGTATTTT. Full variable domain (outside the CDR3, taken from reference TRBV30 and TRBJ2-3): SQTIHQWPATLVQPVGSPLSLECTVEGTSNPNLYWYRQAAGRGLQLLFYSVGIGQISSEVPQNLSASRPQDRQFILSSKKLLLSDSGFYLCAWAFTDTQYFGPGTRLTVL.